This T cell receptor (beta chain) was observed in a study of T cells in Graves' hyperthyroidism and ophthalmopathy. Background on the study: The initial diagnosis was the point when peripheral blood was collected, ahead of any treatment.

Germline values: CDR1 MNHNS, CDR2 SASEGT. The V segment lost 7 bases and the J segment 1 base; nucleotides outside the gene matches: 7. This CDR3 spans 14 amino acids. Amplification yielded TCR beta CDR3 regions, with RNA transcripts as the source. Using the HTBI primer set, a first-round RT-PCR was run on the TCR CDR3. From the multiplex PCR reads, TCRdb called clonotypes with MiXCR, one entry per CDR3 protein. The sample includes 30,000 to 35,000 distinct CDR3 sequences, approximately 52% of them seen just once. The study left out patients who had uncontrolled infection, other autoimmune disease, pregnancy or lactation. Based on clinical symptoms, serum thyroxine and TRAb, thyroid ultrasound and orbital computed tomography, diagnoses were reached. This clonotype was counted many times. What it binds is not known. Broader study findings: Through a model of 13 V-J features, ophthalmopathy was separated from stable hyperthyroidism.

V is TRBV6-1 and J is TRBJ2-7, with 7 bases matching TRBD2. The sequencing sample was made of blood. The source of this sequence is a woman aged 40 to 50 with Graves' ophthalmopathy. Written as DNA, the CDR3 is TGTGCCAGCAAAGAGGGAGGGGTGTCCTACGAGCAGTACTTC. The encoded protein is CASKEGGVSYEQYF.